The rows below give T cell receptor beta chains drawn from one sample of a study of shared clonotypes between healthy human individuals. Method: immunoSEQ multiplex PCR; TCRdb's copy keeps in-frame clones and lacks some. The repertoire holds about 2.3 million clones, with more than 80% as singletons. What was sequenced was naive CD4+ T cells from PBMCs. Receptor source: a man between 18 and 29 years old in good health. Some clones in this sample may be carry-over from other donors' samples. Both conserved end residues are part of each CDR3. A D gene is named only where the DNA matches it firmly. Clone size is not always given. Where it is, it says once, few, many or a class for expanded clones.

NA NA TRBJ1-5 13 TRBV5-1 CASSPNRDQPQHF TGCGCCAGCAGCCCTAACCGGGATCAGCCCCAGCATTTT
NA NA TRBJ2-7 14 TRBV6-6 CASKRQKTTYEQYF TGTGCCAGCAAAAGACAGAAGACTACCTACGAGCAGTACTTC
TRBD2 NA TRBJ2-1 16 TRBV19 CASSPRLAGGRNEQFF TGTGCCAGTAGTCCCCGACTAGCGGGAGGGAGGAATGAGCAGTTCTTC
TRBD1 NA TRBJ2-2 14 TRBV23-1 CASTGQRNTGELFF TGCGCCAGCACGGGACAGAGGAACACCGGGGAGCTGTTTTTT
TRBD2 NA TRBJ2-5 15 TRBV25-1 CASSRLAGVQETQYF TGTGCCAGCAGTCGACTAGCGGGGGTCCAAGAGACCCAGTACTTC
TRBD2 NA TRBJ2-7 15 TRBV7-7 CASSLGLAGVDEQYF TGTGCCAGCAGCCTGGGACTAGCGGGAGTCGACGAGCAGTACTTC
NA NA TRBJ2-7 16 TRBV5-1 CASSLAGTLRGYEQYF TGCGCCAGCAGCTTGGCCGGGACTTTAAGGGGATACGAGCAGTACTTC
NA NA TRBJ2-4 13 TRBV28 CASRPSDSYIQYF TGTGCCAGCAGACCATCCGACAGTTACATTCAGTACTTC
TRBD2 NA TRBJ2-1 17 TRBV12-5 CASGLVLGGRDYNEQFF TGTGCTAGTGGTTTGGTACTAGGCGGGAGGGATTACAATGAGCAGTTCTTC
TRBD2 NA TRBJ2-1 19 TRBV4-2 CASSPQGPGLAGGYNEQFF TGTGCCAGCAGCCCCCAAGGCCCAGGACTAGCGGGAGGCTACAATGAGCAGTTCTTC
NA few TRBJ2-7 14 TRBV7-3 CASSLGGGSYEQYF TGTGCCAGCAGCTTAGGAGGGGGTTCCTACGAGCAGTACTTC
NA NA TRBJ1-2 15 TRBV25-1 CASSGQGRTHYGYTF TGTGCCAGCAGTGGCCAAGGCCGTACCCACTATGGCTACACCTTC
TRBD1 NA TRBJ2-3 17 TRBV5-1 CASSIGSQGDLTDTQYF TGCGCCAGCAGCATAGGGTCACAGGGGGACCTCACAGATACGCAGTATTTT
TRBD2 NA TRBJ2-5 12 TRBV7-9 CASDGGGETQYF TGTGCGTCCGACGGGGGAGGGGAGACCCAGTACTTC
TRBD2 NA TRBJ2-1 13 TRBV19 CASTPAGRDEQFF TGTGCCAGTACCCCAGCGGGACGGGATGAGCAGTTCTTC
NA NA TRBJ2-6 16 TRBV5-1 CASSLIAGPGANVLTF TGCGCCAGCAGCTTGATTGCAGGGCCTGGGGCCAACGTCCTGACTTTC
NA NA TRBJ1-2 13 TRBV30 CAWSVYREDGYTF TGTGCCTGGAGTGTGTACAGGGAGGACGGCTACACCTTC
TRBD1 NA TRBJ1-2 15 TRBV28 CASSITGTGGSGYTF TGTGCCAGCAGTATCACCGGGACAGGGGGCAGTGGCTACACCTTC
NA NA TRBJ1-2 13 TRBV5-6 CASSFEGWYGYTF TGTGCCAGCAGTTTCGAGGGGTGGTATGGCTACACCTTC
NA NA TRBJ2-5 14 TRBV6-6 CASGRDTYQETQYF TGTGCCAGCGGCCGGGACACATATCAAGAGACCCAGTACTTC
NA once TRBJ2-2 14 TRBV11-3 CASSRAFGGGELFF TGTGCCAGCAGCCGCGCCTTTGGGGGCGGGGAGCTGTTTTTT
TRBD2 NA TRBJ2-2 17 TRBV5-4 CASSLGTSGINTGELFF TGTGCCAGCAGCTTGGGGACTAGCGGAATTAACACCGGGGAGCTGTTTTTT
TRBD2 NA TRBJ2-3 17 TRBV4-3 CASSQDGREGWTDTQYF TGCGCCAGCAGCCAAGACGGGAGGGAGGGATGGACAGATACGCAGTATTTT
TRBD2 NA TRBJ2-5 18 TRBV13 CASSLAGLAGLNQETQYF TGTGCCAGCAGCTTAGCAGGACTAGCGGGGCTGAATCAAGAGACCCAGTACTTC
NA NA TRBJ1-5 12 TRBV4-2 CASSQDDKPQHF TGTGCCAGCAGCCAAGACGATAAGCCCCAGCATTTT
TRBD2 NA TRBJ2-2 17 TRBV28 CASIRLAGGANTGELFF TGTGCCAGCATCAGGCTAGCGGGAGGCGCGAACACCGGGGAGCTGTTTTTT
NA NA TRBJ2-3 15 TRBV12-2 CASRLAAPRTDTQYF TGTGCAAGTCGCTTAGCGGCCCCCCGGACAGATACGCAGTATTTT
TRBD1 NA TRBJ2-1 15 TRBV5-1 CASSDGTGTSREQFF TGCGCCAGCAGCGACGGGACAGGGACATCAAGGGAGCAGTTCTTC
TRBD1 NA TRBJ2-3 14 TRBV28 CASSLDRITDTQYF TGTGCCAGCAGTCTGGACAGGATAACAGATACGCAGTATTTT
NA once TRBJ1-4 15 TRBV5-4 CASSREGTRNEKLFF TGTGCCAGCAGCCGGGAAGGGACGAGGAATGAAAAACTGTTTTTT
NA NA TRBJ2-3 14 TRBV9 CASSVDDSTDTQYF TGTGCCAGCAGCGTAGACGACAGCACAGATACGCAGTATTTT
TRBD2 NA TRBJ2-1 13 TRBV28 CASRRGGSNEQFF TGTGCCAGCAGGAGGGGCGGGAGTAATGAGCAGTTCTTC
TRBD1 NA TRBJ2-7 12 TRBV10-1 CASGGQGDEQYF TGCGCCAGCGGCGGACAGGGCGACGAGCAGTACTTC